These 8 T cell receptor beta chains were sequenced from one sample in a study of T cells in Graves' hyperthyroidism and ophthalmopathy. RNA transcripts gave rise to amplified TCR beta CDR3 regions. The primer set for the first-round RT-PCR of the TCR CDR3 was HTBI. From the multiplex PCR reads, TCRdb called clonotypes with MiXCR, one entry per CDR3 protein. Of hundreds of thousands of distinct CDR3 sequences in the sample, approximately 15% were seen once. Sequences were obtained from blood. The receptors stem from a woman aged 25 to 45 with Graves' hyperthyroidism.

The genes are TRBV29-1 and TRBJ2-7; 10 bases map to TRBD1. In germline, CDR1 is SQVTM, CDR2 ANQGSEA. V lost 7 bases and J lost 3; bases outside the gene matches: 6. The CDR3 has 13 amino acids. The CDR3 reads CSALRDRGYEQYF. The CDR3 DNA reads as TGCAGCGCCCTACGGGACAGGGGCTACGAGCAGTACTTC.

This clonotype was seen at least ten times. The chain carries TRBV18 and TRBJ1-2; the D is unclear. The V gene's germline CDR1 is KGHSH and CDR2 LQKENI. The CDR3 length is 13 residues. V was clipped by 2 bases and J by 2 bases, with 6 bases between them. CDR3 sequence: CASSPRTNYGYTF. The CDR3, as DNA: TGTGCCAGCTCACCAAGGACCAACTATGGCTACACCTTC.

The count of this clonotype is one. The gene calls are TRBV14 and TRBJ2-2; D call uncertain. V was cut by 1 base and J by 7 bases, with 13 bases left in between. From germline, CDR1 is SGHDN and CDR2 FVKESK. There are 15 residues in the CDR3. The CDR3 nucleotides read TGTGCCAGCAGCCAAGCTATTAGTACATACGGGGAGCTGTTTTTT. Encoded protein: CASSQAISTYGELFF.

This clonotype was picked up many times. V usage is TRBV2 and J usage is TRBJ2-1; D may be TRBD2 (6 bases). The CDR3 loop spans 15 amino acids. V lost 8 bases and J 5 bases, leaving 19 bases between the germline ends. Germline lookup yields CDR1 SNHLY and CDR2 FYNNEI. The CDR3 sequence: CASSMAGKGNNEQFF. The CDR3 coding sequence is TGTGCCAGCTCAATGGCGGGAAAAGGGAACAATGAGCAGTTCTTC.

Only a few counts were recorded for this clonotype. V gene TRBV12-3 or TRBV12-4 combines with J gene TRBJ1-2, with a tentative D call TRBD1 (6 bases). The CDR3 has 13 amino acids. Between the trimmed V and J ends, which lost 5 bases and 3 bases, there was a span of 10 bases. CDR3 loop: CASSEGGYYGYTF. The CDR3 coding sequence is TGTGCCAGCAGTGAGGGGGGGTACTATGGCTACACCTTC.

This clonotype was picked up a small number of times. The genes are TRBV6-2 or TRBV6-3 and TRBJ2-3; the match to TRBD2 covers 7 bases. This CDR3 is 17 amino acids long. Germline CDR1 and CDR2: MNHEY and SVGEGT. After removal of 6 bases from V and 2 bases from J, the junction contained 14 bases not matched to a gene. For the CDR3, the DNA is TGTGCCAGCAGACTCCCCGGGACTACGGGTTTCACAGATACGCAGTATTTT. Translated, it gives CASRLPGTTGFTDTQYF.

This clonotype was recorded many times. The genes are TRBV2 and TRBJ2-2, with 8 bases that match TRBD1. This CDR3 has 15 amino acids. CDR1 is SNHLY, CDR2 FYNNEI, per germline. The V segment lost 8 bases and the J segment 3 bases; nucleotides outside the gene matches: 8. The CDR3 is CASDRDRSDTGELFF. The DNA for the CDR3 is TGTGCCAGCGATCGGGACAGGTCCGACACCGGGGAGCTGTTTTTT.

In this sample, this clonotype turned up a few times. CDR3: CATGGGTSITIEQYF. CDR3 sequence (DNA): TGTGCCACGGGGGGTGGGACGAGTATTACAATCGAGCAGTACTTC. The chain links TRBV28 to TRBJ2-7; 7 nucleotides align to TRBD2. The CDR3 is 15 residues long. In germline, CDR1 is MDHEN, CDR2 SYDVKM. Trimming cost V 10 bases and J 6 bases; bases outside gene matches: 18.